This record looks at one TCR beta chain sequence and its context. The antigen remains undetermined. The data were obtained in a study of lymphopenia after photon versus proton radiotherapy. General study results and limits: In patients who died, overall survival fell as post-nadir TCR diversity dropped more.

TCRdb's copy holds only in-frame clones and misses some; the assay was immunoSEQ multiplex PCR. The table records around 70,000 clones, 85% to 95% of them present only once. Between the trimmed V and J ends, which lost 3 bases and 4 bases, there was a span of 15 bases. The CDR3 has 15 amino acids. CDR1 is SNHLY and CDR2 is FYNNEI in the germline V gene. J is TRBJ1-1 and V is TRBV2; D uncertain. The sequence was obtained from a woman in her thirties or forties with cholangiocarcinoma. Sequenced material: peripheral blood, taken from a patient treated with photon-based radiotherapy. This chain's CDR3 is CASSDREIWFTEAFF. CDR3 bases: TGTGCCAGCAGTGACCGCGAAATCTGGTTCACTGAAGCTTTCTTT.